These T cell receptor beta chains were read from a single sample in a study of blood T cell repertoires in COVID-19. The method was immunoSEQ multiplex PCR; TCRdb's version includes in-frame clones alone and lacks a portion of them. The sample lists around 300,000 clones, approximately 89% seen once, with under 2% in the top ten. Sequenced sample: peripheral blood. Receptors originate from a woman aged 25 to 39 with COVID-19, enrolled during active disease. Each CDR3 is given with its conserved first and last residue. The order of the fields is J gene, clone size, V gene, D gene, CDR3 protein, CDR3 DNA. D genes are given only for firm matches. Only part of the rows carry a size: once, few, many, or a class if the clone is expanded.

TRBJ1-1 - TRBV5-4 - CASSLNLAGVTEAFF TGTGCCAGCAGCTTGAACTTGGCAGGCGTCACTGAAGCTTTCTTT
TRBJ1-1 - TRBV19 - CASSTRTGFNTEAFF TGTGCCAGTAGTACCCGGACGGGGTTTAACACTGAAGCTTTCTTT
TRBJ2-5 - TRBV9 - CASSGPGETQYF TGTGCCAGCAGCGGTCCCGGGGAGACCCAGTACTTC
TRBJ2-3 once TRBV6-4 TRBD2 CASRAGGSTDTQYF TGTGCCAGCCGAGCGGGGGGGAGCACAGATACGCAGTATTTT
TRBJ1-2 - TRBV10-3 TRBD1 CAIRQDRGPEGYTF TGTGCCATCAGACAGGACAGGGGGCCAGAGGGCTACACCTTC
TRBJ1-5 few TRBV19 TRBD1 CASKTGVKGSNQPQHF TGTGCCAGTAAGACAGGGGTTAAGGGTAGCAATCAGCCCCAGCATTTT
TRBJ2-2 - TRBV5-1 - CASSLDRAGTTGELFF TGCGCCAGCAGCTTGGACAGGGCAGGGACCACCGGGGAGCTGTTTTTT
TRBJ1-3 - TRBV12-5 TRBD1 CASGSGTGYGNTIYF TGTGCTAGTGGTTCAGGGACAGGGTATGGAAACACCATATATTTT
TRBJ1-2 once TRBV14 TRBD1 CASSHYRGDPTDGYTF TGTGCCAGCAGCCATTACAGGGGTGACCCAACGGATGGCTACACCTTC
TRBJ1-1 - TRBV5-6 TRBD1 CASSLGGDRATEAFF TGTGCCAGCAGCTTGGGAGGGGACAGGGCCACTGAAGCTTTCTTT
TRBJ1-5 - TRBV18 TRBD1 CASSIGQGMGPQHF TGTGCCAGCTCAATAGGACAGGGAATGGGGCCCCAGCATTTT
TRBJ1-3 - TRBV29-1 - CSVEVTAGNTIYF TGCAGCGTTGAAGTTACAGCCGGAAACACCATATATTTT
TRBJ1-1 - TRBV12-3/TRBV12-4 - CASSLDRHGEAFF TGTGCCAGCAGTTTAGACCGACACGGTGAAGCTTTCTTT
TRBJ1-6 - TRBV2 TRBD1 CASSRQGSYNSPLHF TGTGCCAGCAGTAGACAGGGCTCCTATAATTCACCCCTCCACTTT
TRBJ1-5 - TRBV5-1 - CASSLGQGISQPQHF TGCGCCAGCAGCTTGGGGCAGGGAATTAGTCAGCCCCAGCATTTT
TRBJ2-7 - TRBV6-5 TRBD2 CASSYGLGDYEQYF TGTGCCAGCAGTTACGGACTAGGGGACTACGAGCAGTACTTC
TRBJ1-3 - TRBV3-1/TRBV3-2 - CASSQRGAGNTIYF TGTGCCAGCAGCCAACGGGGTGCCGGAAACACCATATATTTT
TRBJ1-2 - TRBV6-5 TRBD1 CASSLTGAEGYTF TGTGCCAGCAGTTTAACAGGGGCGGAAGGCTACACCTTC
TRBJ2-1 - TRBV6-5 TRBD2 CASNKRGRNEQFF TGTGCCAGCAACAAGCGGGGGCGTAATGAGCAGTTCTTC
TRBJ2-1 - TRBV3-1/TRBV3-2 TRBD1 CASSLDRGMRKFF TGTGCCAGCAGCCTAGACAGGGGGATGCGAAAGTTCTTC
TRBJ2-3 - TRBV19 - CASTDILGAADTQYF TGTGCCAGTACCGATATTTTGGGGGCGGCAGATACGCAGTATTTT
TRBJ2-5 - TRBV11-2 TRBD2 CASARPGRGEETQYF TGTGCCAGCGCAAGACCCGGGAGGGGTGAAGAGACCCAGTACTTC
TRBJ1-5 - TRBV6-1 - CASSEGGGRIGDQPQHF TGTGCCAGCAGTGAAGGGGGAGGAAGGATTGGCGATCAGCCCCAGCATTTT
TRBJ1-1 - TRBV19 - CASSPLWNTEAFF TGTGCCAGTAGTCCCCTCTGGAACACTGAAGCTTTCTTT
TRBJ2-1 - TRBV7-9 - CASSLEGSDGYNEQFF TGTGCCAGCAGCTTAGAGGGTAGCGACGGCTACAATGAGCAGTTCTTC
TRBJ2-3 - TRBV7-9 - CASSPATGTQYF TGTGCCAGCAGCCCCGCCACAGGTACGCAGTATTTT
TRBJ2-3 - TRBV9 - CASSGTRFTDTQYF TGTGCCAGCAGCGGAACCCGGTTCACAGATACGCAGTATTTT
TRBJ2-3 - TRBV7-6 TRBD2 CASSEPSGGGDTQYF TGTGCCAGCAGCGAACCTAGCGGGGGAGGGGATACGCAGTATTTT
TRBJ1-5 - TRBV6-5 - CASTVKYSNQPQHF TGTGCCAGCACAGTCAAGTATAGCAATCAGCCCCAGCATTTT
TRBJ2-2 - TRBV3-1/TRBV3-2 - CASSQGNFGELFF TGTGCCAGCAGCCAAGGAAACTTCGGGGAGCTGTTTTTT
TRBJ1-1 - TRBV6-5 - CASILTSGPNTEAFF TGTGCCAGCATCCTCACTTCAGGGCCGAACACTGAAGCTTTCTTT
TRBJ1-4 - TRBV9 - CASSEDRGDEKLFF TGTGCCAGCAGCGAAGACCGGGGGGATGAAAAACTGTTTTTT
TRBJ1-2 - TRBV5-4 - CASSLKNDYNYGYTF TGTGCCAGCAGCTTGAAGAACGACTACAACTATGGCTACACCTTC
TRBJ2-1 - TRBV7-8 TRBD2 CASSPRSGGGEQFF TGTGCCAGCAGCCCCCGAAGCGGGGGGGGTGAGCAGTTCTTC
TRBJ2-7 - TRBV24-1 TRBD1 CATSDQDRALSYEQYF TGTGCCACCAGTGATCAAGACAGGGCTCTGTCCTACGAGCAGTACTTC
TRBJ2-1 - TRBV2 - CASSASGSSYNEQFF TGTGCCAGCAGCGCCTCCGGGTCCTCCTACAATGAGCAGTTCTTC
TRBJ1-2 - TRBV2 - CASSDGGSAFYTF TGTGCCAGCAGTGATGGGGGGTCAGCATTCTACACCTTC
TRBJ2-1 - TRBV5-4 TRBD2 CASSLVLAGGLPGEQFF TGTGCCAGCAGCTTGGTTCTAGCGGGGGGGCTCCCGGGGGAGCAGTTCTTC
TRBJ1-2 - TRBV6-5 TRBD1 CASTNTGGDYGYTF TGTGCCAGCACTAACACAGGGGGGGACTATGGCTACACCTTC
TRBJ1-6 - TRBV5-4 TRBD1 CASSSPGTDNSPLHF TGTGCCAGCAGCTCTCCCGGGACAGATAATTCACCCCTCCACTTT
TRBJ1-3 - TRBV18 - CASLRQNLNTIYF TGTGCCAGCTTACGACAGAATCTTAACACCATATATTTT
TRBJ1-1 - TRBV11-2 - CASRGGNTEAFF TGTGCCAGCAGGGGGGGGAACACTGAAGCTTTCTTT
TRBJ2-7 - TRBV2 - CASTRDTGIGEQYF TGTGCCAGCACGAGGGACACAGGAATAGGGGAGCAGTACTTC
TRBJ2-3 - TRBV9 TRBD2 CASSVEGLAGGLPSTDTQYF TGTGCCAGCAGCGTAGAGGGACTAGCGGGGGGCTTACCTAGCACAGATACGCAGTATTTT
TRBJ1-6 - TRBV6-6 TRBD1 CASSPPSDRVINSPLHF TGTGCCAGCAGTCCACCATCGGACAGGGTAATAAATTCACCCCTCCACTTT
TRBJ2-3 - TRBV27 - CASSLSRSVTDTQYF TGTGCCAGCAGTTTAAGTCGCTCGGTGACAGATACGCAGTATTTT
TRBJ2-2 - TRBV4-2 TRBD2 CASSHLWGLGLAGRNTGELFF TGTGCCAGCAGCCATCTGTGGGGGTTGGGACTAGCGGGGCGGAACACCGGGGAGCTGTTTTTT
TRBJ1-2 - TRBV7-9 - CASSPPEGGYGYTF TGTGCCAGCAGCCCCCCGGAGGGTGGCTATGGCTACACCTTC
TRBJ2-7 - TRBV7-6 TRBD1 CASSRPGTGAREQYF TGTGCCAGCAGCCGACCCGGGACAGGGGCAAGGGAGCAGTACTTC
TRBJ1-1 - TRBV19 - CASIVWGVNTEAFF TGTGCCAGTATTGTGTGGGGCGTGAACACTGAAGCTTTCTTT
TRBJ1-5 - TRBV15 - CATSRERSRGANQPQHF TGTGCCACCAGCAGAGAAAGATCCCGCGGGGCTAATCAGCCCCAGCATTTT